This T cell receptor beta chain was sequenced for a study of T-cell memory formation after mild COVID-19. Whole-study findings and limits: Clones that contracted from day 15 to 85 were balanced CD4/CD8, while later expanders leaned CD4+. Mainly CM and EM harbored the contracting CD4+ clones; mainly EMRA harbored the CD8+ ones.

The table lists this clonotype with a few counts. The target antigen is unknown. V shed 2 bases and J 2 bases; nucleotides not matched to a gene: 3. The CDR3 consists of 15 residues. TCRdb re-called the 5' RACE reads with MiXCR, one entry per CDR3 protein. Of some 200,000 distinct CDR3 sequences listed, more than 8% were seen once; the top ten hold about 3.8%. The sample comprised PBMCs or a T cell subset sorted from them (not recorded which). The TCR sequence derives from a man aged 18 to 29 who had mild COVID-19 (a few samples of this study predate the infection). Cell type and time point are not known. The chain couples TRBV12-3 or TRBV12-4 to TRBJ2-7, with 10 nucleotides matching TRBD2. CDR3 region: CASSLSSGGAYEQYV. The DNA for the CDR3 is TGTGCCAGCAGTTTATCGAGCGGGGGGGCCTACGAGCAGTACGTC.